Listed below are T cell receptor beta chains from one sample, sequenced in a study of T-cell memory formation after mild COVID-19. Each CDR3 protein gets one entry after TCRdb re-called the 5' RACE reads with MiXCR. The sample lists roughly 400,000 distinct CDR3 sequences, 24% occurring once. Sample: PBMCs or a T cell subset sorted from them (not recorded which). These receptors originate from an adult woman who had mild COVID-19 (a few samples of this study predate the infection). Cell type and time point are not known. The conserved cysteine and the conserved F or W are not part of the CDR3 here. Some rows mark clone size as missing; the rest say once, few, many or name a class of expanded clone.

CDR3aa: ASSRAGATDTQY
v_gene: TRBV5-1
abundance: -
j_gene: TRBJ2-3

CDR3aa: ASSQSGREGSKNIQY
v_gene: TRBV23-1
abundance: once
j_gene: TRBJ2-4

CDR3aa: ASSLGEGFTEAF
v_gene: TRBV7-2
abundance: -
j_gene: TRBJ1-1

CDR3aa: SAKGYT
v_gene: TRBV20-1
abundance: -
j_gene: TRBJ1-2

CDR3aa: ASSLGILDSWNTEAF
v_gene: TRBV7-9
abundance: once
j_gene: TRBJ1-1

CDR3aa: ASRSQGQGGGNTIY
v_gene: TRBV6-5
abundance: -
j_gene: TRBJ1-3

CDR3aa: ASSFSTDTQY
v_gene: TRBV7-2
abundance: many
j_gene: TRBJ2-3

CDR3aa: ASSQVAGTSGWETQY
v_gene: TRBV3-1
abundance: few
j_gene: TRBJ2-5

CDR3aa: AWREPGSGSHEQF
v_gene: TRBV30
abundance: -
j_gene: TRBJ2-1

CDR3aa: ASSLLLLAANTGELF
v_gene: TRBV7-2
abundance: -
j_gene: TRBJ2-2

CDR3aa: ASSRSGGIHEQF
v_gene: TRBV27
abundance: few
j_gene: TRBJ2-1

CDR3aa: ASSSSGVYNEQF
v_gene: TRBV19
abundance: -
j_gene: TRBJ2-1

CDR3aa: ASSLPPGTDTQY
v_gene: TRBV7-6
abundance: few
j_gene: TRBJ2-3

CDR3aa: ASSLRLRDGAYEQY
v_gene: TRBV5-5
abundance: -
j_gene: TRBJ2-7

CDR3aa: ASSFAQGETQY
v_gene: TRBV12-3/TRBV12-4
abundance: few
j_gene: TRBJ2-5

CDR3aa: ASTSSGDSLLGLTLH
v_gene: TRBV12-3/TRBV12-4
abundance: -
j_gene: TRBJ1-6

CDR3aa: ASSSREGAYEQY
v_gene: TRBV7-9
abundance: once
j_gene: TRBJ2-7

CDR3aa: ASSLGTREAF
v_gene: TRBV11-3
abundance: few
j_gene: TRBJ1-1

CDR3aa: ASSPAEPNYGYT
v_gene: TRBV7-9
abundance: -
j_gene: TRBJ1-2

CDR3aa: ASSLGGLGTNEKLF
v_gene: TRBV6-5
abundance: -
j_gene: TRBJ1-4